The clone carrying this T cell receptor (beta chain) was detected only once. Its matching antigen is unknown. cDNA synthesis used the whole RNA isolate, giving expressed TCRB sequences. Assay used: immunoSEQ multiplex PCR; TCRdb lists only in-frame clones, some missing. The sample lists 200,000 to 250,000 clones; 68% were seen once. In germline, CDR1 is SGHAT, CDR2 FQNNGV. The CDR3 spans 13 residues. With 5 bases removed from V and 7 bases from J, the gap between germline ends came to 12 bases. The data stem from a study of beta chain features in type 1 diabetes. General study results and limits: Researchers cautioned that cDNA sequencing could over-represent cells with high TCR expression.

This chain uses TRBV11-2 with TRBJ2-1, with a weak D call TRBD1 (6 bases). The clonotype originates from a man younger than 40 in good health. Input material: naive CD4+ T cells from blood. CDR3 in amino acids: CASSADRQNEQFF. CDR3 nucleotide sequence: TGTGCCAGCAGCGCCGACAGGCAGAATGAGCAGTTCTTC. Combining the CDR3 with reference TRBV11-2 and TRBJ2-1 gives the whole variable domain EAGVAQSPRYKIIEKRQSVAFWCNPISGHATLYWYQQILGQGPKLLIQFQNNGVVDDSQLPKDRFSAERLKGVDSTLKIQPAKLEDSAVYLCASSADRQNEQFFGPGTRLTVL.